This T cell receptor (beta chain) was retrieved from a study of T cell responses to AZD1222 COVID-19 vaccine. Study-wide background: Pooled together were second doses at about 4 or about 12 weeks. Study outcomes and limitations: Spike-specific TCRs gained breadth and depth after people received two AZD1222 doses. Distributed over spike, vaccine-associated CD4 TCRs predominated at 160-218 and 743-854.

The CDR3 runs 18 residues. With 4 bases clipped from V and 3 bases from J, the junction kept 10 bases outside the gene matches. The V gene's germline CDR1 is GTSNPN and CDR2 SVGIG (reference sequence). The table came from immunoSEQ multiplex PCR; TCRdb's copy has only in-frame clones and leaves some out. Of roughly 99,000 clones listed, 80% to 90% were seen once; the top ten hold roughly 6.5%. This clone has only a few counts. Its antigen is not identified. The clonotype originates from an adult in good health. The chain combines TRBV30 with TRBJ2-2; 14 nucleotides line up with TRBD2. Sequences were derived from peripheral blood, sampled on day 0 of AZD1222 vaccination. The CDR3 reads CAWIRRLAGGPHTGELFF. The CDR3 coding sequence is TGTGCCTGGATACGTCGACTAGCGGGAGGGCCCCACACCGGGGAGCTGTTTTTT.